These 22 T cell receptor beta chains originate from one sample sequenced in a study of cytomegalovirus exposure and HLA in healthy donors. Primers included in the PCR were 60 Vbeta and 13 Jbeta primers. Sequenced by immunoSEQ multiplex PCR; TCRdb stores in-frame clones only, minus some. The profile shows around 180,000 clones, over 80% of them singletons. Input material: PBMCs. These receptors originate from a boy younger than 10 in good health and CMV-seronegative.

As regards this clone: This sample also contains other DNA sequences that code for the same CDR3. V gene TRBV29-1 combines with J gene TRBJ2-1; D ambiguous. V was pared by 6 bases and J by 6 bases, with 9 bases between. This CDR3 comprises 11 residues. CDR1 SQVTM and CDR2 ANQGSEA come from the germline V gene. The CDR3 spells CSVGLSNEQFF. The CDR3 bases are TGCAGCGTCGGTTTGAGCAATGAGCAGTTCTTC.

The rearrangement links TRBV5-4 to TRBJ1-2; D is unclear. The CDR3 extends over 11 amino acids. V lost 0 bases to trimming and J lost 7 bases, with 4 bases between them. Germline V lookup: CDR1 SGHNT, CDR2 YYREEE (reference sequence). The CDR3 protein is CASSLERGYTF. The CDR3, as DNA: TGTGCCAGCAGCTTGGAGCGTGGCTACACCTTC.

CDR3 in amino acids: CASSQEPGRSTDTQYF. CDR3 nucleotide sequence: TGCGCCAGCAGCCAAGAGCCGGGGAGGTCCACAGATACGCAGTATTTT. This chain uses TRBV4-1 with TRBJ2-3; D may be TRBD2 (6 bases). This CDR3 region has 16 residues. CDR1 and CDR2 from the germline V gene are MGHRA and YSYEKL. Between the trimmed V and J ends, which lost 0 bases and 2 bases, there was a span of 12 bases.

In the case of this clone: This CDR3 is also generated by other DNA sequences in the sample. Here the CDR3 DNA reads TGCGCCAGCAGCCAAGATAGGGGTGGTGGCTACACCTTC. This gives the protein CASSQDRGGGYTF. This chain uses TRBV4-3 with TRBJ1-2; tentative D call: TRBD1 (5 bases). Trimming pared 0 bases from V and 7 bases from J, leaving 9 bases between. The CDR3 sequence is 13 residues long. CDR1 is LGHNA and CDR2 is YSLEER in the germline V gene.

The J gene is TRBJ2-7, the V gene TRBV9, with TRBD1 as a possible D gene (5 bases). The CDR3 spans 15 residues. V was pared by 2 bases and J by 3 bases, with 15 bases between. Germline CDR1 reads SGDLS; CDR2 reads YYNGEE. The CDR3 reads CASSVGDRGYYEQYF. DNA for the CDR3: TGTGCCAGCAGCGTTGGCGACAGAGGTTACTACGAGCAGTACTTC.

The table lists this clone with a count of one. The genes are TRBV6-6 and TRBJ1-5, with TRBD1 matching over 9 bases. CDR3 length: 15 amino acids. J gave up 5 bases and V 2 bases, and 4 bases lay outside the gene matches. Per germline, CDR1 MNHNY and CDR2 SVGAGI (reference sequence). The CDR3 sequence is CASSYRGQGDQPQHF. In DNA, the CDR3 is TGTGCCAGCAGTTACCGGGGACAGGGAGATCAGCCCCAGCATTTT.

The chain is built from TRBV9 and TRBJ1-1, with 7 bases lining up with TRBD1. The junction had 5 bases not matched to a gene; V was cut back by 3 bases and J by 6 bases. This CDR3 is 13 amino acids long. Germline V lookup: CDR1 SGDLS, CDR2 YYNGEE. CDR3 region: CASSGTGEAEAFF. Here the CDR3 DNA reads TGTGCCAGCAGCGGTACAGGGGAAGCTGAAGCTTTCTTT.

The V and J genes are TRBV2 and TRBJ1-5; possibly TRBD1 for D (5 bases). This CDR3 contains 15 residues. V shed 6 bases and J shed 6 bases, with 18 bases lying between them. CDR1 and CDR2 (germline): SNHLY, FYNNEI. The DNA of the CDR3 is TGTGCCAGCAGGGCCGCCGACAGTACCGCTCAGCCCCAGCATTTT. It yields the protein CASRAADSTAQPQHF. Together with reference TRBV2 and TRBJ1-5, the CDR3 gives the full variable domain: EPEVTQTPSHQVTQMGQEVILRCVPISNHLYFYWYRQILGQKVEFLVSFYNNEISEKSEIFDDQFSVERPDGSNFTLKIRSTKLEDSAMYFCASRAADSTAQPQHFGDGTRLSIL.

This CDR3 reads CASTPTTGWGNTIYF. The CDR3 region has the DNA TGTGCCAGTACCCCAACGACAGGGTGGGGAAACACCATATATTTT. This sequence joins TRBV19 and TRBJ1-3; the match to TRBD1 covers 7 bases. The CDR3 loop spans 15 amino acids. Germline CDR1 LNHDA, CDR2 SQIVND (reference sequence). The V segment lost 7 bases and the J segment 4 bases; nucleotides outside the gene matches: 10.

This clone was observed a handful of times. In nucleotides, the CDR3 is TGCGCCAGCAGTGAGAGGGGGGGAACTGAAGCTTTCTTT. Its protein product is CASSERGGTEAFF. This chain joins TRBV10-1 and TRBJ1-1; weak D call: TRBD1 (6 bases). The V gene's germline CDR1 is WNHNN and CDR2 SYGVQD (reference sequence). Between the trimmed V and J ends, which lost 2 bases and 5 bases, there was a span of 9 bases. This CDR3 is 13 amino acids long.

The chain couples TRBV19 to TRBJ2-3; tentative D call: TRBD2 (5 bases). Germline V CDR1 and CDR2: LNHDA, SQIVND (reference sequence). V was shortened by 5 bases and J by 3 bases, with 12 bases between the two germline ends. The CDR3 is 14 amino acids. CDR3 DNA sequence: TGTGCCAGTAGTGTCGGACTTTGGACAGATACGCAGTATTTT. This encodes CASSVGLWTDTQYF.

This clone appeared a few times. The V gene is TRBV19, the J gene TRBJ1-2, with 7 bases aligning to TRBD1. The J segment lost 8 bases and the V segment lost 6 bases, leaving 9 bases of the junction unmatched. The CDR3 is 13 residues long. Germline assignment: CDR1 LNHDA and CDR2 SQIVND (reference sequence). The CDR3 spells CASRRDRREGYTF. The CDR3 bases are TGTGCCAGTAGACGGGACAGAAGAGAGGGCTACACCTTC.

A remark on this clone: An end of the junction differs from the germline gene, which may be a read error. The J gene is TRBJ2-5, the V gene TRBV18; 8 bases align to TRBD1. The CDR3 is made up of 14 amino acids. Germline-derived CDR1 and CDR2 are KGHSH and LQKENI. For the CDR3, the DNA is TGTGCCGGCTCACCATCCAGGGGGCACGAGACCCAGTACTTC. Residues: CAGSPSRGHETQYF. Variable domain in full (rest from reference TRBV18 and TRBJ2-5): NAGVMQNPRHLVRRRGQEARLRCSPMKGHSHVYWYRQLPEEGLKFMVYLQKENIIDESGMPKERFSAEFPKEGPSILRIQQVVRGDSAAYFCAGSPSRGHETQYFGPGTRLLVL.

Here the CDR3 DNA reads TGTGCCAGCACCATTCGTACGACAGACACTGAAGCTTTCTTT. The encoded protein is CASTIRTTDTEAFF. The chain uses TRBV7-2 and TRBJ1-1; a possible D gene is TRBD1 (5 bases). V gave up 7 bases and J gave up 3 bases, with 15 bases separating them. The V gene's germline CDR1 is SGHTA and CDR2 FQGNSA. CDR3 length: 14 residues.

The rearrangement uses TRBV6-6 and TRBJ2-1; D gene ambiguous. This CDR3 has 15 amino acids. Per germline, CDR1 MNHNY and CDR2 SVGAGI (reference sequence). With 2 bases removed from V and 10 bases from J, the gap between germline ends came to 18 bases. For the CDR3, the DNA is TGTGCCAGCAGTTACCATAGGTCTCAGGCTGTCGAGCAGTTCTTC. This encodes CASSYHRSQAVEQFF.

The chain combines TRBV18 with TRBJ1-2; D possibly corresponds to TRBD1 (6 bases). The CDR3 contains 13 residues. V was cut by 4 bases and J by 4 bases, with 10 bases left in between. CDR1 KGHSH and CDR2 LQKENI come from the germline V gene. The CDR3 bases are TGTGCCAGCTCACTAGGACAGCCCTATGGCTACACCTTC. Protein: CASSLGQPYGYTF.

V is TRBV25-1 and J is TRBJ2-3, with 8 bases identical to TRBD2. Trimming at V came to 4 bases and at J to 1 base, leaving 1 base not matched to a gene. This CDR3 comprises 14 residues. Germline V gene data show CDR1 as MGHDK and CDR2 as SYGVNS. In nucleotides, the CDR3 is TGTGCCAGCAGTGTCGGGAGGGGCACAGATACGCAGTATTTT. This translates into CASSVGRGTDTQYF.

V usage is TRBV6-1 and J usage is TRBJ1-1; TRBD1 is a possible D gene (5 bases). The CDR3 covers 14 residues. Per germline, CDR1 MNHNS and CDR2 SASEGT. Trimming shortened V by 8 bases and J by 1 base, and 14 bases separated the two germline ends. CDR3 coding DNA: TGTGCCAGCGCGGGACGGCTAACGAACACTGAAGCTTTCTTT. Protein product: CASAGRLTNTEAFF.

This clone was detected once. The J gene is TRBJ1-3, the V gene TRBV5-1; D perhaps matches TRBD1 (6 bases). V was clipped by 0 bases and J by 0 bases, with 10 bases between them. The CDR3 has 16 amino acids. Per the germline V gene, CDR1 is SGHRS and CDR2 is YFSETQ. CDR3 residues: CASSLGTEYSGNTIYF. For the CDR3, the DNA is TGCGCCAGCAGCTTGGGGACAGAGTACTCTGGAAACACCATATATTTT.

The rearrangement links TRBV18 to TRBJ2-7, with D hard to call. CDR1 and CDR2 (germline): KGHSH, LQKENI. The germline V and J ends were trimmed by 6 bases and 3 bases, with 6 bases remaining between them. The CDR3 spans 11 residues. CDR3 in amino acids: CASSHGYEQYF. CDR3 sequence (DNA): TGTGCCAGCTCCCACGGCTACGAGCAGTACTTC.

The chain is built from TRBV7-2 and TRBJ2-1; 11 nucleotides match TRBD2. With V trimmed by 5 bases and J by 0 bases, 6 bases remained unmatched. This CDR3 is built from 17 residues. The germline CDR1 and CDR2 sequences are SGHTA and FQGNSA. The chain's CDR3 is CASSPRLAGSSYNEQFF. The CDR3 region has the DNA TGTGCCAGCAGCCCGAGACTAGCGGGAAGCTCCTACAATGAGCAGTTCTTC.

The chain joins TRBV9 to TRBJ2-7; 11 bases fit TRBD2. Trimming removed 4 bases from V and 9 bases from J; junction bases left unmatched: 12. This CDR3 comprises 15 residues. The germline CDR1 and CDR2 sequences are SGDLS and YYNGEE. Written as DNA, the CDR3 is TGTGCCAGCAGCTCGGGGACTAGCGGCCGACTAGGGCAGTACTTC. Translated, it gives CASSSGTSGRLGQYF.